The subject of this entry is one TCR beta chain. What it binds is not known. This record belongs to a study of cytotoxic CD8 clonotypes in ibrutinib-treated CLL. Across the whole study: Responses: around 25 partial, 2 complete; after median approximately six years, roughly 15 stayed remitted, 12 progressed. Study outcomes and limitations: Rising at ibrutinib response, clonality subsequently fell back toward baseline at progression. Clonality was higher at baseline than in age-matched healthy donors and tracked circulating CD8+ T-cell counts.

Only in-frame clones appear in the TCRdb table, and some are missing; sequencing was by immunoSEQ multiplex PCR. Here the sample spans under 150,000 clones, approximately 80% being singletons. This receptor was taken from a human donor with chronic lymphocytic leukemia. The sample was PBMCs, taken after 36 months of ibrutinib treatment.

The CDR3 sequence is CASSPGTGGALGTEAFF. The DNA of the CDR3 is TGTGCCAGCAGCCCCGGGACAGGGGGTGCCTTAGGGACTGAAGCTTTCTTT. The rearrangement uses TRBV7-8 and TRBJ1-1; 11 bases map to TRBD1. The CDR3 runs to 17 residues. Per the germline V gene, CDR1 is SGHVS and CDR2 is FQNEAQ. V trimming: 5 bases; J trimming: 5 bases; junction bases outside the gene matches: 13.